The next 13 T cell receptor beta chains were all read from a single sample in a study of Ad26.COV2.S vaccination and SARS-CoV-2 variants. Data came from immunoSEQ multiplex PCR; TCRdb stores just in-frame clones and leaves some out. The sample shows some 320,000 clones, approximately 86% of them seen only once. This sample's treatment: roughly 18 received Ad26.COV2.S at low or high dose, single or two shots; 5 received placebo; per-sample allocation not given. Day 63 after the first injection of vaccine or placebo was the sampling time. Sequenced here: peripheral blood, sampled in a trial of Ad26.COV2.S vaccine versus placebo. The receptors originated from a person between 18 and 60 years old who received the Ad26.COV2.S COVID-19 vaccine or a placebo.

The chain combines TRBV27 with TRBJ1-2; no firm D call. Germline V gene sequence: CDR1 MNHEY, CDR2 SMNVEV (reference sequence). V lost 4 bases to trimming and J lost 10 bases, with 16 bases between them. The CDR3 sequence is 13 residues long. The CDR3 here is CASSSGGILPYTF. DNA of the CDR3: TGTGCCAGCAGTTCGGGCGGGATTCTCCCCTACACCTTC.

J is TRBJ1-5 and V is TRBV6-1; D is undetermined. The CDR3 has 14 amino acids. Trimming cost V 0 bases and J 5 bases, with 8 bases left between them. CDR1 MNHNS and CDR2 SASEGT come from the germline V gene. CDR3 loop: CASSEATTDQPQHF. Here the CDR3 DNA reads TGTGCCAGCAGTGAAGCGACAACAGATCAGCCCCAGCATTTT.

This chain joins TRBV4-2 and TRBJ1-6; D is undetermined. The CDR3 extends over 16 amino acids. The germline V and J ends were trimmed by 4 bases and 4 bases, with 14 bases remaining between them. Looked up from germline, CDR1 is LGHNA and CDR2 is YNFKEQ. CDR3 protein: CASSPRTDFYNSPLHF. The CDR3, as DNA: TGTGCCAGCAGCCCCCGGACGGATTTTTATAATTCACCCCTCCACTTT.

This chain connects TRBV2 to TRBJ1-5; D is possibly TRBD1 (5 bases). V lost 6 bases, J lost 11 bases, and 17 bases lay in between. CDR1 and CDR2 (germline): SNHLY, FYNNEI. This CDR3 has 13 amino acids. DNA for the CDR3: TGTGCCAGCAGCACGACAGCCGAAGGGGCCCAGCATTTT. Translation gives CASSTTAEGAQHF.

The CDR3, as DNA: TGTGCCAGCAGCTCCAGTCTAGCGGGGTACAATGAGCAGTTCTTC. This encodes CASSSSLAGYNEQFF. This chain joins TRBV7-3 and TRBJ2-1; 9 bases line up with TRBD2. This CDR3 has 15 residues. Germline trimming cut 4 bases from V and 4 bases from J; bases unmatched to any gene: 5. Germline V gene data show CDR1 as SGHTA and CDR2 as FQGTGA.

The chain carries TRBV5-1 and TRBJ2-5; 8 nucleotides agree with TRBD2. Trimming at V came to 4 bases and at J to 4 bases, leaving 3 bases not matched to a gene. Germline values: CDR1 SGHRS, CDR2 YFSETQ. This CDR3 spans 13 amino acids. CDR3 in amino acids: CASSPGGVETQYF. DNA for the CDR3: TGCGCCAGCAGCCCCGGGGGGGTAGAGACCCAGTACTTC.

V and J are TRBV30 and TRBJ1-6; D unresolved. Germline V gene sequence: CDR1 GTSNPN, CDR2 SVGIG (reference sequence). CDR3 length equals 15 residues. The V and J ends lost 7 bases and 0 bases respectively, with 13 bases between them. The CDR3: CASRMHSSYNSPLHF. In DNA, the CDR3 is TGTGCCTCTAGGATGCACAGCTCCTATAATTCACCCCTCCACTTT.

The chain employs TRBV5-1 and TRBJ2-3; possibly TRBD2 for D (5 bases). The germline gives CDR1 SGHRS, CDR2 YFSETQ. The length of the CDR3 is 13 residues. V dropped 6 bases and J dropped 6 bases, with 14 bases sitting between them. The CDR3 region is CASKRGNLDTQYF. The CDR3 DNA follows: TGCGCCAGCAAACGGGGAAATCTGGATACGCAGTATTTT.

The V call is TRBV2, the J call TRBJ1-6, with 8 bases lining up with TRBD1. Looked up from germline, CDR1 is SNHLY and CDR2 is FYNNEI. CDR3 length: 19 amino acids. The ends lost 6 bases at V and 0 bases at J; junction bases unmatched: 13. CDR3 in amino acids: CASRERPQGAVSYNSPLHF. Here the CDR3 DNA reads TGTGCCAGCAGAGAAAGACCCCAGGGGGCAGTCTCCTATAATTCACCCCTCCACTTT.

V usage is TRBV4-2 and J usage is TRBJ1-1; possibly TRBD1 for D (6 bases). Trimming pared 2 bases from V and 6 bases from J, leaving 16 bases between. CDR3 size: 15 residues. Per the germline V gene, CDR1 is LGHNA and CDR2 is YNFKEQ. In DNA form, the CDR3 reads TGTGCCAGCAGCCAATCCCGTTCAGGGGAGGCTGAAGCTTTCTTT. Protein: CASSQSRSGEAEAFF.

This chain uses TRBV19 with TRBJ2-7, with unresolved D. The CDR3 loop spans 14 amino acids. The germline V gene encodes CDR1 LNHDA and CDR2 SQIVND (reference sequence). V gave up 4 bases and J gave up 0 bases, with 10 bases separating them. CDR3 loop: CASSRSRDSYEQYF. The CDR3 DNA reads TGTGCCAGTAGTAGATCTAGAGACTCCTACGAGCAGTACTTC.

CDR3: CASSPEVAGGNEQFF. CDR3 in DNA: TGTGCCAGCAGCCCCGAGGTAGCAGGGGGCAATGAGCAGTTCTTC. This rearrangement joins TRBV16 to TRBJ2-1; 7 bases map to TRBD1. Unmatched junction bases numbered 9, after V lost 4 bases and J lost 6 bases. The CDR3 is made up of 15 amino acids. The germline CDR1 and CDR2 sequences are KGHSY and FQNENV.

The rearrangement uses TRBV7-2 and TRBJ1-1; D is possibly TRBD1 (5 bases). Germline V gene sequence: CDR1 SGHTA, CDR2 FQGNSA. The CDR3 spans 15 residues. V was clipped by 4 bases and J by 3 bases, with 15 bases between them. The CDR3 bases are TGTGCCAGCAGCTGGGACGGGGGTTTTCACACTGAAGCTTTCTTT. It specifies CASSWDGGFHTEAFF.